The 20 T cell receptor beta chains below come from one sample, sequenced in a study of blood T cell repertoires in COVID-19. Assay used: immunoSEQ multiplex PCR; TCRdb lists only in-frame clones, some missing. The data hold 100,000 to 150,000 clones, with around 81% observed a single time. The sample consisted of peripheral blood. Receptors were obtained from a woman in her forties or fifties with acute or convalescent COVID-19.

The chain uses TRBV3-1 (or the pseudogene TRBV3-2) and TRBJ2-1; D ambiguous. The CDR3 is made up of 11 amino acids. Trimming removed 2 bases at V and 10 bases at J, with 6 bases between. Germline values: CDR1 LGHDT, CDR2 YNNKEL (reference sequence). The CDR3 DNA reads as TGTGCCAGCAGCCAATCTAGAGAGCAGTTCTTC. As protein: CASSQSREQFF.

The chain links TRBV6-5 to TRBJ2-1; D perhaps matches TRBD2 (6 bases). The V end was cut by 4 bases, the J end by 4 bases, with 11 bases between. The germline V gene encodes CDR1 MNHEY and CDR2 SVGAGI. This CDR3 has 14 amino acids. DNA for the CDR3: TGTGCCAGCAGTTTTGGGGGGATTTACAATGAGCAGTTCTTC. Its protein is CASSFGGIYNEQFF.

The chain uses TRBV19 and TRBJ1-3; D may be TRBD1 (6 bases). The V gene's germline CDR1 is LNHDA and CDR2 SQIVND (reference sequence). V gave up 3 bases and J gave up 0 bases, with 9 bases separating them. CDR3 length: 15 amino acids. For the CDR3, the DNA is TGTGCCAGTAGTATTGGGACAACCTCTGGAAACACCATATATTTT. As protein: CASSIGTTSGNTIYF.

The chain uses TRBV3-1 (or the pseudogene TRBV3-2) and TRBJ1-6; a possible D gene is TRBD1 (6 bases). V lost 4 bases to trimming and J lost 7 bases, with 17 bases between them. This CDR3 is 16 amino acids long. Per germline, CDR1 LGHDT and CDR2 YNNKEL (reference sequence). The CDR3 is CASSRGGPFGNSPLHF. Here the CDR3 DNA reads TGTGCCAGCAGCCGCGGGGGGCCGTTTGGAAATTCACCCCTCCACTTT.

This clone was counted a single time. This chain's CDR3 is CSASEGPGGYTF. CDR3 DNA: TGCAGTGCTAGTGAGGGGCCGGGTGGCTACACCTTC. The gene calls are TRBV20-1 and TRBJ1-2; D possibly corresponds to TRBD1 (5 bases). Trimming cost V 3 bases and J 7 bases, with 12 bases left between them. This CDR3 is 12 amino acids long. Germline CDR1 is DFQATT and CDR2 is SNEGSKA (reference sequence).

The CDR3 bases are TGTGCCAGCAGTTCGAGAGAGACCCAGTACTTC. Translation: CASSSRETQYF. The chain carries TRBV6-6 and TRBJ2-5; D is unresolved. The CDR3 runs 11 residues. CDR1 is MNHNY and CDR2 is SVGAGI in the germline V gene (reference sequence). Trimming removed 4 bases at V and 4 bases at J, with 4 bases between.

The chain couples TRBV6-5 to TRBJ1-1, with a possible D match to TRBD1 (6 bases). Germline loops: CDR1 MNHEY, CDR2 SVGAGI. The CDR3 is 15 amino acids. V shed 0 bases and J shed 1 base, with 9 bases lying between them. CDR3 residues: CASSYSQGRNTEAFF. CDR3 DNA: TGTGCCAGCAGTTACTCGCAGGGGAGGAACACTGAAGCTTTCTTT.

In nucleotides, the CDR3 is TGTGCCAGCAGTTACGGGGAAGGCACTGAAGCTTTCTTT. This sequence encodes CASSYGEGTEAFF. The chain uses TRBV27 and TRBJ1-1; D is unresolved. CDR3 size: 13 residues. With 4 bases removed from V and 4 bases from J, the gap between germline ends came to 10 bases. Germline V gene data show CDR1 as MNHEY and CDR2 as SMNVEV (reference sequence).

The chain couples TRBV10-3 to TRBJ2-7; 10 bases line up with TRBD2. The V gene end was trimmed by 4 bases and the J gene end by 7 bases; junction bases not matched to a gene: 10. This CDR3 comprises 15 residues. Germline V gene data show CDR1 as ENHRY and CDR2 as SYGVKD. The CDR3 spells CAISGSGRTSGEQYF. CDR3 DNA sequence: TGTGCCATCAGTGGTAGCGGGAGGACAAGCGGTGAGCAGTACTTC.

Only one count was recorded for this clone. V gene TRBV3-1 (or the pseudogene TRBV3-2) combines with J gene TRBJ1-3, with D uncertain. The CDR3 sequence is 13 residues long. Trimming took 2 bases from V and 4 from J, leaving 6 bases between them. Germline CDR1 and CDR2: LGHDT and YNNKEL (reference sequence). The CDR3 region is CASSQFRGNTIYF. CDR3 sequence (DNA): TGTGCCAGCAGCCAATTCAGGGGAAACACCATATATTTT.

The V and J genes are TRBV4-1 and TRBJ1-5; D remains ambiguous. CDR1 is MGHRA, CDR2 YSYEKL, per germline. Deletions cut 0 bases from V and 6 bases from J, with 6 bases between. This CDR3 has 13 amino acids. CDR3 sequence reads: CASSQENFQPQHF. The CDR3 DNA is TGCGCCAGCAGCCAAGAAAACTTTCAGCCCCAGCATTTT.

The chain joins TRBV20-1 to TRBJ2-1; D not certain. The CDR3 length is 10 residues. Germline CDR1 is DFQATT and CDR2 is SNEGSKA (reference sequence). Trimming left V 1 base short and J 10 bases short, with 5 bases between. The CDR3 nucleotides read TGCAGTGCTAGAGGAGGAGAGCAGTTCTTC. Translation gives CSARGGEQFF.

This clone showed up just a few times. The gene calls are TRBV30 and TRBJ1-5; 7 bases align to TRBD1. Germline CDR1 GTSNPN, CDR2 SVGIG (reference sequence). CDR3 length: 12 amino acids. V lost 7 bases and J lost 4; bases outside the gene matches: 4. CDR3 protein: CASGQTNQPQHF. In DNA, the CDR3 is TGTGCCTCGGGACAGACAAATCAGCCCCAGCATTTT.

V gene TRBV7-9 combines with J gene TRBJ1-1; a weak D match, TRBD1 (6 bases). This CDR3 is built from 15 residues. Germline V gives CDR1 SEHNR, CDR2 FQNEAQ (reference sequence). V was pared by 3 bases and J by 4 bases, with 15 bases between. The CDR3 sequence is CASSFQGIGVTEAFF. In DNA, the CDR3 is TGTGCCAGCAGCTTCCAGGGGATAGGAGTCACTGAAGCTTTCTTT.

This sequence joins TRBV24-1 and TRBJ2-3; 8 positions agree with TRBD2. This CDR3 spans 16 amino acids. Unmatched junction bases numbered 7, after V lost 4 bases and J lost 2 bases. Germline assignment: CDR1 KGHDR and CDR2 SFDVKD. DNA for the CDR3: TGTGCCACCAGTGACCCCGGGAGGGCGGTCACAGATACGCAGTATTTT. It translates to CATSDPGRAVTDTQYF.

The chain combines TRBV5-4 with TRBJ2-3; 11 bases are shared with TRBD2. The CDR3 runs 16 residues. After removal of 4 bases from V and 2 bases from J, the junction contained 6 bases not matched to a gene. Germline values: CDR1 SGHNT, CDR2 YYREEE (reference sequence). CDR3 residues: CASSRGSGRDTDTQYF. Here the CDR3 DNA reads TGTGCCAGCAGCCGGGGTAGCGGGAGGGACACAGATACGCAGTATTTT.

The V gene is TRBV2, the J gene TRBJ1-2; D remains ambiguous. Looked up from germline, CDR1 is SNHLY and CDR2 is FYNNEI. V lost 3 bases, J lost 4 bases, and 9 bases lay in between. The CDR3 is made up of 13 amino acids. This CDR3 is CASSDEDAYGYTF. The CDR3 DNA follows: TGTGCCAGCAGTGACGAGGATGCCTATGGCTACACCTTC.

CDR3 in amino acids: CASSRINRETSEAFF. The CDR3 DNA is TGCGCCAGCAGCCGAATTAACAGGGAGACTTCCGAAGCTTTCTTT. The chain combines TRBV5-1 with TRBJ1-1; D may be TRBD1 (6 bases). Germline values: CDR1 SGHRS, CDR2 YFSETQ. Trimming left V 4 bases short and J 8 bases short, with 21 bases between. The CDR3 extends over 15 amino acids.

This clone was detected only a few times. J is TRBJ1-3 and V is TRBV18; TRBD1 agrees at 9 bases. Germline values: CDR1 KGHSH, CDR2 LQKENI. There are 16 residues in the CDR3. With V trimmed by 5 bases and J by 3 bases, 8 bases remained unmatched. The CDR3 spells CASSIGQGQGGNTIYF. CDR3 sequence (DNA): TGTGCCAGCTCAATCGGACAGGGGCAAGGTGGAAACACCATATATTTT.

The genes are TRBV3-1 (or the pseudogene TRBV3-2) and TRBJ2-1, with 11 bases aligning to TRBD1. Germline CDR1 reads LGHDT; CDR2 reads YNNKEL (reference sequence). The CDR3 runs to 17 residues. V dropped 3 bases and J dropped 8; count of bases not matched to a gene: 12. The CDR3 here is CASSQLPGQGGIDEQFF. CDR3 bases: TGTGCCAGCAGCCAGTTGCCGGGACAGGGGGGAATCGATGAGCAGTTCTTC.